This passage covers 25 T cell receptor beta chains from one sample sequenced in a study of cytomegalovirus exposure and HLA in healthy donors. Both 60 Vbeta primers and 13 Jbeta primers went into the PCR. This table comes from immunoSEQ multiplex PCR, and its TCRdb copy is limited to in-frame clones, with some not included. Here the sample spans fewer than 250,000 clones, about four fifths being singletons. Sequenced material: PBMCs. These receptors came from a man between 35 and 55 years old in good health and CMV-seropositive.

The CDR3 is CASSIGGGGGISNQPQHF. The DNA of the CDR3 is TGTGCCAGTAGTATAGGGGGTGGGGGGGGAATTAGCAATCAGCCCCAGCATTTT. The chain is built from TRBV19 and TRBJ1-5; D possibly corresponds to TRBD1 (5 bases). The germline V and J ends were trimmed by 1 base and 0 bases, with 16 bases remaining between them. The CDR3 runs 18 residues. Per germline, CDR1 LNHDA and CDR2 SQIVND (reference sequence).

The chain recombines TRBV6-1 with TRBJ2-7, with D tentatively TRBD1 (5 bases). This CDR3 is 16 amino acids long. The V gene lost 0 bases and the J gene lost 0 bases, with 12 bases spanning the gap. Germline CDR1 reads MNHNS; CDR2 reads SASEGT. CDR3 sequence (DNA): TGTGCCAGCAGTGAAGCGGGTGGACACAGCTCCTACGAGCAGTACTTC. It translates to CASSEAGGHSSYEQYF.

V and J are TRBV5-1 and TRBJ2-1; no definite D call. This CDR3 region has 14 residues. Germline V lookup: CDR1 SGHRS, CDR2 YFSETQ. Trimming removed 0 bases from V and 7 bases from J, with 11 bases in between. Here the CDR3 DNA reads TGCGCCAGCAGCTTGGCGGGTGACGTGAATGAGCAGTTCTTC. Amino acid sequence: CASSLAGDVNEQFF. The full variable domain, completed using reference TRBV5-1 and TRBJ2-1, is KAGVTQTPRYLIKTRGQQVTLSCSPISGHRSVSWYQQTPGQGLQFLFEYFSETQRNKGNFPGRFSGRQFSNSRSEMNVSTLELGDSALYLCASSLAGDVNEQFFGPGTRLTVL.

This chain uses TRBV18 with TRBJ2-5; perhaps TRBD2 as D (6 bases). The germline CDR1 and CDR2 sequences are KGHSH and LQKENI. V lost 4 bases to trimming and J lost 5 bases, with 23 bases between them. This CDR3 is built from 17 residues. The CDR3 DNA follows: TGTGCCAGCTCACTTTTGAGCGGAGATCAAGGAGGGGAGACCCAGTACTTC. Protein: CASSLLSGDQGGETQYF.

The chain recombines TRBV6-6 with TRBJ2-1, with TRBD2 matching over 7 bases. CDR1 is MNHNY and CDR2 is SVGAGI in the germline V gene (reference sequence). Trimming at V came to 6 bases and at J to 10 bases, leaving 6 bases not matched to a gene. The CDR3 extends over 12 amino acids. The CDR3: CASRNSGAEQFF. CDR3 nucleotides: TGTGCCAGCAGAAACAGCGGGGCGGAGCAGTTCTTC.

The genes are TRBV5-1 and TRBJ1-4, with no clear D. V lost 2 bases and J 1 base, leaving 6 bases between the germline ends. Germline loops: CDR1 SGHRS, CDR2 YFSETQ. This CDR3 has 14 residues. Here the CDR3 DNA reads TGCGCCAGCAGCTTCGGCGGAACTAATGAAAAACTGTTTTTT. Encoded protein: CASSFGGTNEKLFF.

V and J are TRBV6-5 and TRBJ1-1; D is ambiguous. Deletions cut 0 bases from V and 7 bases from J, with 12 bases between. Germline V gives CDR1 MNHEY, CDR2 SVGAGI. The CDR3 is 14 residues long. The CDR3 sequence: CASSYSRAQSEAFF. The CDR3 region has the DNA TGTGCCAGCAGTTACTCGCGGGCGCAGAGTGAAGCTTTCTTT.

V and J are TRBV10-3 and TRBJ2-2, with TRBD1 as a possible D gene (6 bases). Germline-derived CDR1 and CDR2 are ENHRY and SYGVKD. The CDR3 contains 14 residues. Trimming shortened V by 6 bases and J by 7 bases, and 15 bases separated the two germline ends. DNA for the CDR3: TGTGCCATCAGGGAGACAGGTTCGGGCGGGGAGCTGTTTTTT. Translation: CAIRETGSGGELFF.

This rearrangement joins TRBV4-2 to TRBJ2-6; 7 bases are shared with TRBD1. The CDR3 totals 20 residues. The J segment lost 4 bases and the V segment lost 0 bases, leaving 15 bases of the junction unmatched. Germline CDR1 LGHNA, CDR2 YNFKEQ. The CDR3 sequence: CASSQDRIGTVSAGANVLTF. The CDR3 DNA sequence: TGTGCCAGCAGCCAAGATAGGATCGGGACAGTGTCGGCCGGGGCCAACGTCCTGACTTTC.

This clone was seen just once. This rearrangement joins TRBV2 to TRBJ2-5, with 7 bases aligning to TRBD2. This CDR3 contains 12 residues. Trimming took 8 bases from V and 2 from J; bases not matched to a gene: 2. CDR1 SNHLY and CDR2 FYNNEI come from the germline V gene. The CDR3 here is CASGREQETQYF. CDR3 coding DNA: TGTGCCAGCGGGAGGGAACAAGAGACCCAGTACTTC. The whole variable domain, filled in from reference TRBV2 and TRBJ2-5, reads EPEVTQTPSHQVTQMGQEVILRCVPISNHLYFYWYRQILGQKVEFLVSFYNNEISEKSEIFDDQFSVERPDGSNFTLKIRSTKLEDSAMYFCASGREQETQYFGPGTRLLVL.

The CDR3 DNA reads as TGCGCCAGCAGCGCCACTCCGGGAACCTACAATGAGCAGTTCTTC. Encoded protein: CASSATPGTYNEQFF. This sequence joins TRBV5-1 and TRBJ2-1; D is perhaps TRBD2 (5 bases). Trimming cost V 4 bases and J 2 bases, with 13 bases left between them. CDR3 size: 15 residues. CDR1 and CDR2 (germline): SGHRS, YFSETQ.

J is TRBJ2-1 and V is TRBV7-2, with 10 bases lining up with TRBD2. Germline CDR1 SGHTA, CDR2 FQGNSA. This CDR3 spans 14 amino acids. V shed 5 bases, J shed 6 bases, and the junction held 4 bases outside the gene matches. The CDR3 DNA reads as TGTGCCAGCAGCCCACGGACTAGCGGCAATGAGCAGTTCTTC. It specifies CASSPRTSGNEQFF.

This chain joins TRBV27 and TRBJ1-5; weak D call: TRBD1 (5 bases). V was clipped by 1 base and J by 0 bases, with 7 bases between them. The germline V gene has CDR1 MNHEY and CDR2 SMNVEV (reference sequence). The CDR3 runs 15 residues. This CDR3 is CASSLFRDSNQPQHF. DNA for the CDR3: TGTGCCAGCAGTTTATTCAGGGATAGCAATCAGCCCCAGCATTTT.

The V call is TRBV13, the J call TRBJ2-7, with D tentatively TRBD1 (5 bases). The CDR3 length is 15 residues. Germline V gene data show CDR1 as PRHDT and CDR2 as FYEKMQ (reference sequence). Trimming pared 5 bases from V and 2 bases from J, leaving 16 bases between. CDR3 coding DNA: TGTGCCAGCAGCGCCGGACAACCAGGGACCTACGAGCAGTACTTC. Encoded protein: CASSAGQPGTYEQYF.

The chain has TRBV18 and TRBJ2-5; 11 nucleotides line up with TRBD2. The CDR3 covers 17 residues. Trimming took 0 bases from V and 0 from J; bases not matched to a gene: 3. The V gene's germline CDR1 is KGHSH and CDR2 LQKENI. The CDR3 protein is CASSPPNSGGDQETQYF. CDR3 DNA: TGTGCCAGCTCACCACCAAATAGCGGGGGGGACCAAGAGACCCAGTACTTC.

The gene calls are TRBV20-1 and TRBJ2-1; perhaps TRBD2 as D (5 bases). The V end lost 5 bases, the J end lost 6 bases, and 8 bases lay between the germline ends. The CDR3 runs to 11 residues. Germline V gives CDR1 DFQATT, CDR2 SNEGSKA (reference sequence). DNA of the CDR3: TGCAGTGCTGTCGGGGTCAATGAGCAGTTCTTC. Its protein is CSAVGVNEQFF.

This clone was recorded only once. This chain uses TRBV12-5 with TRBJ2-5; 9 bases are a match to TRBD1. Germline V gives CDR1 LGHNT, CDR2 FRNRAP. The CDR3 is 19 amino acids. V shed 4 bases and J 1 base; nucleotides not matched to a gene: 16. The chain's CDR3 is CASGYSRDREWRTQETQYF. DNA of the CDR3: TGTGCTAGTGGTTATTCCCGGGACAGGGAGTGGCGTACCCAAGAGACCCAGTACTTC. Looking up the rest from reference TRBV12-5 and TRBJ2-5 gives the full variable domain: DARVTQTPRHKVTEMGQEVTMRCQPILGHNTVFWYRQTMMQGLELLAYFRNRAPLDDSGMPKDRFSAEMPDATLATLKIQPSEPRDSAVYFCASGYSRDREWRTQETQYFGPGTRLLVL.

This chain joins TRBV29-1 and TRBJ2-6; D is possibly TRBD2 (5 bases). The length of the CDR3 is 14 residues. The germline CDR1 and CDR2 sequences are SQVTM and ANQGSEA. With 3 bases removed from V and 0 bases from J, the gap between germline ends came to 6 bases. Here the CDR3 DNA reads TGCAGCGTTGAGGGAGACTCTGGGGCCAACGTCCTGACTTTC. Its translation: CSVEGDSGANVLTF.

This rearrangement joins TRBV27 to TRBJ2-1; 10 bases match TRBD2. Germline CDR1 reads MNHEY; CDR2 reads SMNVEV (reference sequence). Trimming took 4 bases from V and 6 from J; bases not matched to a gene: 12. The CDR3 totals 17 residues. CDR3: CASSSLKLAGDLNEQFF. The CDR3 bases are TGTGCCAGCAGTTCCCTTAAGCTAGCGGGAGATCTCAATGAGCAGTTCTTC.

V usage is TRBV27 and J usage is TRBJ1-1; D not resolved. V lost 6 bases and J lost 3, with 14 bases in between. The CDR3 has 14 residues. The germline V gene encodes CDR1 MNHEY and CDR2 SMNVEV (reference sequence). As DNA, the CDR3 is TGTGCCAGCAGCCGGGATCATTTCGACACTGAAGCTTTCTTT. Translated, it gives CASSRDHFDTEAFF.

The chain joins TRBV7-2 to TRBJ2-3, with 9 bases lining up with TRBD2. Germline loops: CDR1 SGHTA, CDR2 FQGNSA. The CDR3 loop spans 16 amino acids. J gave up 5 bases and V 4 bases, and 10 bases lay outside the gene matches. The CDR3 DNA is TGTGCCAGCAGCTCGAGGGTAGCGGGAGTTATAGATACGCAGTATTTT. Translation gives CASSSRVAGVIDTQYF.

V usage is TRBV11-2 and J usage is TRBJ1-2; the match to TRBD1 covers 8 bases. V shed 0 bases, J shed 3 bases, and the junction held 9 bases outside the gene matches. The CDR3 consists of 17 residues. Germline assignment: CDR1 SGHAT and CDR2 FQNNGV. CDR3 sequence: CASSLDPWTGLDYGYTF. In DNA form, the CDR3 reads TGTGCCAGCAGCTTAGATCCGTGGACAGGGCTTGACTATGGCTACACCTTC. The complete variable domain, with remaining parts taken from reference TRBV11-2 and TRBJ1-2, reads EAGVAQSPRYKIIEKRQSVAFWCNPISGHATLYWYQQILGQGPKLLIQFQNNGVVDDSQLPKDRFSAERLKGVDSTLKIQPAKLEDSAVYLCASSLDPWTGLDYGYTFGSGTRLTVV.

The J gene is TRBJ2-1, the V gene TRBV7-3; 9 bases are shared with TRBD1. The V segment lost 2 bases and the J segment 12 bases; nucleotides outside the gene matches: 20. Germline assignment: CDR1 SGHTA and CDR2 FQGTGA. The length of the CDR3 is 18 residues. Written as DNA, the CDR3 is TGTGCCAGCAGCTTAGTCCCCGGGACAGGGATCTTGGCTCAGGGGCAGTTCTTC. Translation gives CASSLVPGTGILAQGQFF.

The chain links TRBV18 to TRBJ2-7, with D tentatively TRBD2 (6 bases). The V and J ends lost 2 bases and 9 bases respectively, with 14 bases between them. Germline CDR1 is KGHSH and CDR2 is LQKENI. The length of the CDR3 is 13 residues. The CDR3 coding sequence is TGTGCCAGCTCACCAGGGACCGCGGGAAGGCAGTACTTC. Translation: CASSPGTAGRQYF.

This sequence joins TRBV19 and TRBJ2-7; 14 positions agree with TRBD2. The junction had 3 bases not matched to a gene; V was cut back by 3 bases and J by 2 bases. The CDR3 has 16 amino acids. Germline V gene lookup returns CDR1 LNHDA and CDR2 SQIVND (reference sequence). CDR3 bases: TGTGCCAGTAGTATCGGACTAGCGGGGGGTACCTACGAGCAGTACTTC. It encodes CASSIGLAGGTYEQYF.